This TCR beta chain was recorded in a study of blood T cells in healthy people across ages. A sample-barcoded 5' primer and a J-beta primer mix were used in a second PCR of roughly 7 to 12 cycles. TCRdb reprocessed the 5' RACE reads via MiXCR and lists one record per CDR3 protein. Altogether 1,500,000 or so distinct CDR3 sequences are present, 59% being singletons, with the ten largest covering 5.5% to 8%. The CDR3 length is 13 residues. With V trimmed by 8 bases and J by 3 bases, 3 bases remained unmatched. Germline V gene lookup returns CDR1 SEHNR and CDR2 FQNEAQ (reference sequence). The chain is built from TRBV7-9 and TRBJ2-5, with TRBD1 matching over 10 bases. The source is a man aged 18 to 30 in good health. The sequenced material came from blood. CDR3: CASGGTGEETQYF. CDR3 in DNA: TGTGCCAGCGGGGGGACAGGGGAAGAGACCCAGTACTTC.